The T cell receptor beta chain described here comes from a study of T cells in Graves' hyperthyroidism and ophthalmopathy. Overall study: Peripheral blood specimens were obtained at initial diagnosis, prior to any treatment.

Regions amplified from RNA transcripts were the TCR beta CDR3 regions. RT-PCR in the first round (using the HTBI primer set) targeted the TCR CDR3. TCRdb re-derived calls from the multiplex PCR reads in MiXCR, one entry per CDR3 protein. The table includes a few hundred thousand distinct CDR3 sequences, 16% detected once. Trimming took 5 bases from V and 1 from J; bases not matched to a gene: 6. Germline values: CDR1 MNHNS, CDR2 SASEGT. The CDR3 length is 15 residues. The authors took PBMCs from roughly 9.7 ml fresh peripheral blood. This clonotype turned up a few times. The specimen sequenced was blood. V is TRBV6-1 and J is TRBJ2-5; 8 nucleotides align to TRBD2. This sequence was found in a woman aged 40 to 49 with Graves' ophthalmopathy. The CDR3 protein is CASSFSGAFQETQYF. DNA for the CDR3: TGTGCCAGCAGTTTTAGCGGGGCTTTCCAAGAGACCCAGTACTTC.